Detailed here is one T cell receptor (beta chain). In germline, CDR1 is SEHNR, CDR2 FQNEAQ (reference sequence). Trimming took off 5 bases at V and 5 bases at J, with 15 bases between the two ends. The CDR3 has 14 residues. PCR employed 60 Vbeta and 13 Jbeta primers. The data were produced by immunoSEQ multiplex PCR, yet TCRdb's version contains in-frame clones alone and is incomplete. The data hold 45,000 to 60,000 clones, with around three quarters observed a single time. The data originate from a study of cytomegalovirus exposure and HLA in healthy donors. The sequenced material came from PBMCs. The source is a man younger than 45 in good health and CMV-seropositive. This rearrangement joins TRBV7-9 to TRBJ1-1; the D gene is possibly TRBD1 (6 bases). CDR3 DNA sequence: TGTGCCAGCAGCCCTTACAGGGAGGGGACTGAAGCTTTCTTT. As protein: CASSPYREGTEAFF.